Each of the 2 T cell receptor beta chains below was sequenced from the same sample in a study of PD-L1 blockade in urothelial cancer. Data came from immunoSEQ multiplex PCR; TCRdb stores just in-frame clones and leaves some out. The table records about 120,000 clones, around 89% of them present only once. The time point denotes: peripheral blood 6 weeks after treatment start. Source: PBMCs, taken around atezolizumab (anti-PD-L1) treatment. The receptor set was obtained from a man in his 60s with urothelial cancer.

The chain links TRBV28 to TRBJ1-5, with D perhaps matching TRBD1 (5 bases). This CDR3 is 13 amino acids long. Germline V gene data show CDR1 as MDHEN and CDR2 as SYDVKM. Trimming removed 7 bases from V and 3 bases from J, with 10 bases in between. The CDR3 is CASKGAANQPQHF. The CDR3 DNA sequence: TGTGCCAGCAAAGGGGCTGCCAATCAGCCCCAGCATTTT.

This clone was counted a few times. The chain has TRBV28 and TRBJ1-1; 7 bases line up with TRBD1. Germline V gives CDR1 MDHEN, CDR2 SYDVKM. The V gene end was trimmed by 10 bases and the J gene end by 0 bases; junction bases not matched to a gene: 5. The CDR3 is made up of 13 amino acids. CDR3 amino acids: CATSDRLNTEAFF. The CDR3 region has the DNA TGTGCCACCTCGGACAGGTTGAACACTGAAGCTTTCTTT.